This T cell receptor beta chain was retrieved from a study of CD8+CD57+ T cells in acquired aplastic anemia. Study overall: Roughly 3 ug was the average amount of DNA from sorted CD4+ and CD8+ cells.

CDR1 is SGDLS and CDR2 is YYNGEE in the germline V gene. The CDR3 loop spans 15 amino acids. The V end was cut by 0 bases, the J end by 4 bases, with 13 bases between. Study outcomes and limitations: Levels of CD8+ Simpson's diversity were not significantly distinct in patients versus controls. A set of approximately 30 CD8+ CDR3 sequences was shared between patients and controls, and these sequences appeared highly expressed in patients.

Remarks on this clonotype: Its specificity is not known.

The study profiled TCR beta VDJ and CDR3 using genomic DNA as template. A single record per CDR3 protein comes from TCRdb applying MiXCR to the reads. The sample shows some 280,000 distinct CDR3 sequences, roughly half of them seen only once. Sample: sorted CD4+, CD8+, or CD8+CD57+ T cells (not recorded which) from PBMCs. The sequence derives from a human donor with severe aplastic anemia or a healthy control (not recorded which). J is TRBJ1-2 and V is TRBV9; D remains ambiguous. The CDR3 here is CASSVGSPTVYGYTF. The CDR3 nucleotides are TGTGCCAGCAGCGTAGGTTCCCCGACGGTCTATGGCTACACCTTC. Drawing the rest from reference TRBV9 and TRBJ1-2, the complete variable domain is DSGVTQTPKHLITATGQRVTLRCSPRSGDLSVYWYQQSLDQGLQFLIQYYNGEERAKGNILERFSAQQFPDLHSELNLSSLELGDSALYFCASSVGSPTVYGYTFGSGTRLTVV.